These 15 T cell receptor beta chains came from one sample sequenced in a study of T cells expressing NK-cell markers. With the 5' RACE reads reprocessed, TCRdb shows one record per CDR3 protein and no DNA. In total, the table holds around 260,000 distinct CDR3 sequences. Specimen: blood T cells: a sorted CD56 or NKG2C T cell subset, CD4+ or CD8+ T cells, or bulk PBMC T cells (not recorded which). Receptors were obtained from a woman between 18 and 69 years old in good health.

The chain combines TRBV3-1 with TRBJ2-1; TCRdb reports TRBD1, a call that lacks DNA to check it against. Germline assignment: CDR1 LGHDT and CDR2 YNNKEL (reference sequence). The CDR3 has 14 residues. CDR3 amino acids: CTSKEGARKNERFF.

V usage is TRBV5-4 and J usage is TRBJ1-3. CDR1 SGHNT and CDR2 YYREEE come from the germline V gene (reference sequence). The CDR3 covers 16 residues. CDR3 sequence reads: CASSLVLADPGNTIYF.

The chain combines TRBV6-4 with TRBJ2-5; without DNA, the TCRdb call of TRBD1 cannot be checked. This CDR3 is built from 13 residues. Germline CDR1 and CDR2: MRHNA and SNTAGT. This CDR3 reads CASSTGVGETQYF.

This chain joins TRBV30 and TRBJ1-1; as DNA is missing, the TRBD1 call by TCRdb cannot be tested. Germline CDR1 GTSNPN, CDR2 SVGIG (reference sequence). The CDR3 loop spans 14 amino acids. CDR3 residues: CAWSTPGGDTEAFF.

The chain has TRBV19 and TRBJ1-2; TCRdb gives TRBD1 as the D gene, but with no DNA this cannot be confirmed. Germline values: CDR1 LNHDA, CDR2 SQIVND (reference sequence). The CDR3 length is 15 residues. CDR3 loop: CASRRYRGQDYGYTF.

The chain employs TRBV20-1 and TRBJ1-6; TCRdb's D call of TRBD1 is untestable without DNA. The CDR3 has 15 residues. CDR1 and CDR2 (germline): DFQATT, SNEGSKA (reference sequence). The CDR3 reads CSARGGAGRMTPLHF.

J is TRBJ1-4 and V is TRBV4-1; the TCRdb D gene call, TRBD1, has no DNA to confirm it. Looked up from germline, CDR1 is MGHRA and CDR2 is YSYEKL. The CDR3 length is 16 residues. CDR3 sequence: CASRSGRRDSNEKLFF.

The chain's CDR3 is CASSEWGQGAGYTF. This chain connects TRBV6-1 to TRBJ1-2; TCRdb reports TRBD1, a call that lacks DNA to check it against. The length of the CDR3 is 14 residues. Germline CDR1 reads MNHNS; CDR2 reads SASEGT.

The V and J genes are TRBV20-1 and TRBJ1-2; TCRdb's D call, TRBD1, is unchecked because there is no DNA. Germline V gene sequence: CDR1 DFQATT, CDR2 SNEGSKA (reference sequence). This CDR3 is 12 amino acids long. The CDR3 reads CSAREWAYGYTF.

The gene calls are TRBV5-6 and TRBJ1-6; the TCRdb call, TRBD1, lacks DNA for checking. From germline, CDR1 is SGHDT and CDR2 YYEEEE. The CDR3 covers 15 residues. The CDR3 is CASSLLPGDGSPLHF. The whole variable domain, remainder taken from reference TRBV5-6 and TRBJ1-6, is DAGVTQSPTHLIKTRGQQVTLRCSPKSGHDTVSWYQQALGQGPQFIFQYYEEEERQRGNFPDRFSGHQFPNYSSELNVNALLLGDSALYLCASSLLPGDGSPLHFGNGTRLTVT.

J is TRBJ1-4 and V is TRBV20-1; TCRdb proposes TRBD1, but this gene call is untestable without DNA. The CDR3 extends over 12 amino acids. Germline CDR1 and CDR2: DFQATT and SNEGSKA (reference sequence). The CDR3: CSARGRGRELFF.

The chain has TRBV5-4 and TRBJ2-7; the D gene TCRdb calls, TRBD2, cannot be checked with no DNA. The CDR3 totals 14 residues. Germline V gene lookup returns CDR1 SGHNT and CDR2 YYREEE (reference sequence). The CDR3 sequence: CASSLGLAYYEQYF.

The CDR3 sequence: CASSTFSEANTGELFF. The chain carries TRBV6-1 and TRBJ2-2. From germline, CDR1 is MNHNS and CDR2 SASEGT. CDR3 length equals 16 residues.

V is TRBV20-1 and J is TRBJ2-2. CDR1 is DFQATT, CDR2 SNEGSKA, per germline (reference sequence). This CDR3 spans 14 amino acids. The CDR3 loop reads CSAVGQLNTGELFF.

The J gene is TRBJ2-1, the V gene TRBV20-1; absent DNA, TCRdb's TRBD1 call cannot be checked. The CDR3 consists of 16 residues. CDR1 and CDR2 from the germline V gene are DFQATT and SNEGSKA (reference sequence). The CDR3 region is CSARDPSGQGANEQFF.